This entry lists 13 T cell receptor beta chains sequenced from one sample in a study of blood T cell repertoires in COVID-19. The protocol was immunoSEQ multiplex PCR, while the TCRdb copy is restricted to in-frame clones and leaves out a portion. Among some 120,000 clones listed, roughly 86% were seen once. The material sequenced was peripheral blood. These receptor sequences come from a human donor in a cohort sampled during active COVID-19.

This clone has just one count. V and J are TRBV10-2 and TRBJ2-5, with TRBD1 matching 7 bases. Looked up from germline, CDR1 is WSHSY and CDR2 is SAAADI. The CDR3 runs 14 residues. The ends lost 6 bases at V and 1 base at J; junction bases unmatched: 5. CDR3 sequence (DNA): TGCGCCAGCAGCCGGACAGGCCGCCAAGAGACCCAGTACTTC. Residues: CASSRTGRQETQYF.

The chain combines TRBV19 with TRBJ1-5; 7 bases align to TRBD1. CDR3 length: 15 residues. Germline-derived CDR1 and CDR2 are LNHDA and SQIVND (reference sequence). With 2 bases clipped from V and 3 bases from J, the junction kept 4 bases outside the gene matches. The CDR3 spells CASSIWGTDNQPQHF. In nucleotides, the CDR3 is TGTGCCAGTAGTATATGGGGGACAGACAATCAGCCCCAGCATTTT. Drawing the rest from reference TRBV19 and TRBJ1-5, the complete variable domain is DGGITQSPKYLFRKEGQNVTLSCEQNLNHDAMYWYRQDPGQGLRLIYYSQIVNDFQKGDIAEGYSVSREKKESFPLTVTSAQKNPTAFYLCASSIWGTDNQPQHFGDGTRLSIL.

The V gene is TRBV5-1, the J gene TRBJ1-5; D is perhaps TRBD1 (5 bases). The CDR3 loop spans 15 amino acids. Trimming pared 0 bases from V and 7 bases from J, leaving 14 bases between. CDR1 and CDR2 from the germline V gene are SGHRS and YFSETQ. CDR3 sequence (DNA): TGCGCCAGCAGCTTGGCCGGGGGGGACTCCCAGCCCCAGCATTTT. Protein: CASSLAGGDSQPQHF.

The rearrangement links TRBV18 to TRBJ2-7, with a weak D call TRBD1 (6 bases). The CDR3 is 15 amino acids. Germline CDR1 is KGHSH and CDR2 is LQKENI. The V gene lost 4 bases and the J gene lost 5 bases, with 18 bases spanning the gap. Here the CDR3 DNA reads TGTGCCAGCTCACTAACCGGGACACAATCGGACGAGCAGTACTTC. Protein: CASSLTGTQSDEQYF.

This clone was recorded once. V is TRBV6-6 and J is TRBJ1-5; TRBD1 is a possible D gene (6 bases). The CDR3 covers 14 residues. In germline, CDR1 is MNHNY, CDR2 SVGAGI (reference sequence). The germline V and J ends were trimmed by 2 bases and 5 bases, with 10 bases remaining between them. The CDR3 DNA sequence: TGTGCCAGCAGTTACAGGACAGCATATCAGCCCCAGCATTTT. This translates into CASSYRTAYQPQHF.

DNA for the CDR3: TGTGCCAGCACAGTGGTAGGAGAGGGAAACACCATATATTTT. Translated: CASTVVGEGNTIYF. V and J are TRBV6-5 and TRBJ1-3; no clear D. Germline V gene data show CDR1 as MNHEY and CDR2 as SVGAGI. The CDR3 is made up of 14 amino acids. V gave up 7 bases and J gave up 4 bases, with 14 bases separating them.

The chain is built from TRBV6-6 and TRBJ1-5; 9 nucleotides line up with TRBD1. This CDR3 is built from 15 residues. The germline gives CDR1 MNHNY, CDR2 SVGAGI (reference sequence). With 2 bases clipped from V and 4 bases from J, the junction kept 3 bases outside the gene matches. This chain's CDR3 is CASSYTTGGNQPQHF. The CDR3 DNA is TGTGCCAGCAGTTACACGACAGGGGGGAATCAGCCCCAGCATTTT.

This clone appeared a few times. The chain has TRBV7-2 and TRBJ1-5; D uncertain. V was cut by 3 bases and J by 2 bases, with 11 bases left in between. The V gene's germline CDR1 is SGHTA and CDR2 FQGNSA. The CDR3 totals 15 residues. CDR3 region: CASSLRSSRNQPQHF. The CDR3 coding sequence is TGTGCCAGCAGCTTGCGGTCAAGCCGCAATCAGCCCCAGCATTTT.

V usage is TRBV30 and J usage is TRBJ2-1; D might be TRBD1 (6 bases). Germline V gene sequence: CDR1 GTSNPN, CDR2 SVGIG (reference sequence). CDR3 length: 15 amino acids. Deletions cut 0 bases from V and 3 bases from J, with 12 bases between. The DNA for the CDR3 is TGTGCCTGGAGTGTACTGGGGGCAGGCTACAATGAGCAGTTCTTC. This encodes CAWSVLGAGYNEQFF.

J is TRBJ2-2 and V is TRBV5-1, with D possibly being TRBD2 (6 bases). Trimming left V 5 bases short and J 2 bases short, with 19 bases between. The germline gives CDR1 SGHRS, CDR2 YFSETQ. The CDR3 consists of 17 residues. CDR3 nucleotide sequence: TGCGCCAGCAGACCTGGTTTGAGGAGGGATAACACCGGGGAGCTGTTTTTT. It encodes CASRPGLRRDNTGELFF.

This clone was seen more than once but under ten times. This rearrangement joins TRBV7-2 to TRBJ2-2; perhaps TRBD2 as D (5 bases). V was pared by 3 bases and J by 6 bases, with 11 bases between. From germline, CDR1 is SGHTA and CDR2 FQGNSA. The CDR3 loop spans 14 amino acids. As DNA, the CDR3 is TGTGCCAGCAGCTTGACCGGACTGGCCGGGGAGCTGTTTTTT. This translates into CASSLTGLAGELFF.

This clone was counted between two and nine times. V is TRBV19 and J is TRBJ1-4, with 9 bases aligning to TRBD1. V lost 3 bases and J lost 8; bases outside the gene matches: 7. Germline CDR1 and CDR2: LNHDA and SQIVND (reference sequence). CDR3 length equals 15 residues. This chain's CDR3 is CASSMLGQGGEKLFF. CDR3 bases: TGTGCCAGTAGTATGCTGGGACAGGGTGGCGAAAAACTGTTTTTT.

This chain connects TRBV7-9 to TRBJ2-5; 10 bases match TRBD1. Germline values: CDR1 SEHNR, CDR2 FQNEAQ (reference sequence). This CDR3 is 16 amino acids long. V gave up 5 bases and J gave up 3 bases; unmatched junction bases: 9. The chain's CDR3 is CASSPLTGTGEETQYF. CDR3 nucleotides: TGTGCCAGCAGCCCTTTAACCGGGACAGGGGAAGAGACCCAGTACTTC.